The clone carrying this T cell receptor beta chain appeared a single time. The data originate from a study of blood T cell repertoires in COVID-19. Cohort allocation depended upon clinical history that participants reported. Per the germline V gene, CDR1 is KGHSH and CDR2 is LQKENI. The CDR3 has 14 amino acids. Trimming took off 0 bases at V and 2 bases at J, with 6 bases between the two ends. Profiled with immunoSEQ multiplex PCR; TCRdb holds only in-frame clones, not every one. This sample has about 300,000 clones, with over 75% found just once. The rearrangement uses TRBV18 and TRBJ2-3; D call uncertain. The specimen was PBMCs or T cells enriched from blood (not recorded which). The receptor comes from a woman in her thirties who had recovered from COVID-19. CDR3 region: CASSPPTYTDTQYF. The CDR3 DNA follows: TGTGCCAGCTCACCACCGACTTACACAGATACGCAGTATTTT.